Shown below are 30 T cell receptor beta chains from a single sample sequenced in a study of beta chain features in type 1 diabetes. Sequenced material consisted of expressed TCRB transcripts (all of the isolated RNA was reverse transcribed). The table came from immunoSEQ multiplex PCR; TCRdb's copy has only in-frame clones and leaves some out. The data show 400,000 to 600,000 clones, around 28% seen once. Specimen: naive CD4+ T cells from blood. The source of these receptors is a man younger than 30 in good health.

The V and J genes are TRBV12-5 and TRBJ2-7; D is perhaps TRBD2 (6 bases). The CDR3 extends over 13 amino acids. V was pared by 4 bases and J by 6 bases, with 13 bases between. Germline V lookup: CDR1 LGHNT, CDR2 FRNRAP. CDR3 region: CASGSPGGREQYF. The CDR3 bases are TGTGCTAGTGGTTCGCCCGGGGGTCGCGAGCAGTACTTC.

This clone was seen a few times. The rearrangement uses TRBV29-1 and TRBJ2-1, with 10 bases lining up with TRBD1. The CDR3 runs to 13 residues. In germline, CDR1 is SQVTM, CDR2 ANQGSEA. V lost 7 bases, J lost 5 bases, and 5 bases stayed unmatched. The CDR3 nucleotides are TGCAGCGCCAGGACAGGGGGAAACAATGAGCAGTTCTTC. The encoded protein is CSARTGGNNEQFF.

V usage is TRBV7-2 and J usage is TRBJ2-7; weak D call: TRBD2 (6 bases). CDR1 SGHTA and CDR2 FQGNSA come from the germline V gene. This CDR3 spans 15 amino acids. V gave up 7 bases and J gave up 2 bases, with 18 bases separating them. The CDR3 coding sequence is TGTGCCAGCACCCGTTTCGCGGGGAACACCTACGAGCAGTACTTC. Protein sequence: CASTRFAGNTYEQYF.

In its sample, this clone was seen a few times. V and J are TRBV5-6 and TRBJ2-1; D is ambiguous. V shed 0 bases and J shed 0 bases, with 7 bases lying between them. CDR1 is SGHDT, CDR2 YYEEEE, per germline. CDR3 length: 15 residues. The CDR3 nucleotides are TGTGCCAGCAGCTTGGGGCTGAGCTCCTACAATGAGCAGTTCTTC. It is translated as CASSLGLSSYNEQFF. Complete variable domain (other parts from reference TRBV5-6 and TRBJ2-1): DAGVTQSPTHLIKTRGQQVTLRCSPKSGHDTVSWYQQALGQGPQFIFQYYEEEERQRGNFPDRFSGHQFPNYSSELNVNALLLGDSALYLCASSLGLSSYNEQFFGPGTRLTVL.

This clone was counted once. The rearrangement uses TRBV9 and TRBJ2-3; D uncertain. The CDR3 spans 12 residues. CDR1 SGDLS and CDR2 YYNGEE come from the germline V gene. V lost 2 bases, J lost 6 bases, and 7 bases lay in between. CDR3 sequence (DNA): TGTGCCAGCAGCGTGCTGGGTGATACGCAGTATTTT. This gives the protein CASSVLGDTQYF.

In this sample, this clone turned up a few times. The chain employs TRBV19 and TRBJ1-2, with D perhaps TRBD1 (5 bases). Trimming took off 2 bases at V and 2 bases at J, with 12 bases between the two ends. Germline V CDR1 and CDR2: LNHDA, SQIVND (reference sequence). This CDR3 is 15 amino acids long. The CDR3 protein is CASSIRDEGNYGYTF. The CDR3 bases are TGTGCCAGTAGTATAAGGGACGAGGGGAACTATGGCTACACCTTC.

The table lists this clone with a few counts. The rearrangement uses TRBV30 and TRBJ2-3; D not resolved. CDR3 size: 13 residues. V gave up 4 bases and J gave up 0 bases, with 8 bases separating them. Germline CDR1 GTSNPN, CDR2 SVGIG (reference sequence). The DNA for the CDR3 is TGTGCCTGGAAGGCACCTAGCACAGATACGCAGTATTTT. The encoded protein is CAWKAPSTDTQYF.

The gene calls are TRBV18 and TRBJ2-7, with D tentatively TRBD1 (5 bases). Between the trimmed V and J ends, which lost 5 bases and 3 bases, there was a span of 11 bases. The V gene's germline CDR1 is KGHSH and CDR2 LQKENI. CDR3 length equals 13 residues. The CDR3, as DNA: TGTGCCAGCTCATTTTCAGGGAACTACGAGCAGTACTTC. Translated: CASSFSGNYEQYF.

V gene TRBV29-1 combines with J gene TRBJ2-4; the D gene is possibly TRBD1 (5 bases). Trimming cost V 3 bases and J 3 bases, with 12 bases left between them. The CDR3 loop spans 14 amino acids. From germline, CDR1 is SQVTM and CDR2 ANQGSEA. The CDR3 reads CSVEGPGFKNIQYF. For the CDR3, the DNA is TGCAGCGTTGAGGGGCCAGGCTTCAAAAACATTCAGTACTTC.

The CDR3 here is CAISESGNEQFF. In DNA, the CDR3 is TGTGCCATCAGTGAGTCTGGGAATGAGCAGTTCTTC. This chain joins TRBV10-3 and TRBJ2-1; no reliable D call. The CDR3 has 12 amino acids. Germline V lookup: CDR1 ENHRY, CDR2 SYGVKD. V lost 0 bases and J 7 bases, leaving 4 bases between the germline ends.

V usage is TRBV5-1 and J usage is TRBJ2-7; no firm D call. The V end was cut by 1 base, the J end by 5 bases, with 13 bases between. This CDR3 is built from 14 residues. The V gene's germline CDR1 is SGHRS and CDR2 YFSETQ. CDR3 coding DNA: TGCGCCAGCAGCTTGAATCCGGGTACGAACGAGCAGTACTTC. Its protein is CASSLNPGTNEQYF.

This clone was observed a few times. The rearrangement links TRBV7-9 to TRBJ2-3; D unclear. Trimming pared 1 base from V and 2 bases from J, leaving 10 bases between. Per the germline V gene, CDR1 is SEHNR and CDR2 is FQNEAQ (reference sequence). This CDR3 region has 15 residues. The CDR3 DNA reads as TGTGCCAGCAGCTTAGAACCAGGCTCCACAGATACGCAGTATTTT. Its translation: CASSLEPGSTDTQYF. The whole variable domain, filled in from reference TRBV7-9 and TRBJ2-3, reads DTGVSQNPRHKITKRGQNVTFRCDPISEHNRLYWYRQTLGQGPEFLTYFQNEAQLEKSRLLSDRFSAERPKGSFSTLEIQRTEQGDSAMYLCASSLEPGSTDTQYFGPGTRLTVL.

The chain uses TRBV2 and TRBJ1-1, with a possible D match to TRBD1 (5 bases). V lost 8 bases to trimming and J lost 2 bases, with 12 bases between them. The CDR3 has 13 residues. Per germline, CDR1 SNHLY and CDR2 FYNNEI. CDR3 sequence reads: CASLGESNTEAFF. In DNA, the CDR3 is TGTGCCAGCCTAGGGGAGTCTAACACTGAAGCTTTCTTT.

This rearrangement joins TRBV2 to TRBJ2-3; D gene uncertain. CDR1 and CDR2 from the germline V gene are SNHLY and FYNNEI. The CDR3 extends over 12 amino acids. Trimming removed 4 bases from V and 2 bases from J, with 4 bases in between. CDR3 DNA: TGTGCCAGCAGTGTCACCACAGATACGCAGTATTTT. The encoded protein is CASSVTTDTQYF.

The chain combines TRBV7-9 with TRBJ2-7, with TRBD1 matching 7 bases. CDR3 size: 14 residues. Germline CDR1 SEHNR, CDR2 FQNEAQ (reference sequence). V shed 1 base and J 3 bases; nucleotides not matched to a gene: 3. CDR3 in DNA: TGTGCCAGCAGCTTAGAGGGACAGAGCTACGAGCAGTACTTC. It encodes CASSLEGQSYEQYF.

The rearrangement links TRBV18 to TRBJ1-5, with D tentatively TRBD1 (5 bases). The CDR3 runs 15 residues. The germline gives CDR1 KGHSH, CDR2 LQKENI. V lost 3 bases and J lost 1, with 10 bases in between. CDR3 sequence: CASSPLGASNQPQHF. The CDR3 region has the DNA TGTGCCAGCTCACCTTTAGGGGCGAGCAATCAGCCCCAGCATTTT.

This clone was seen more than once but under ten times. The V and J genes are TRBV5-1 and TRBJ2-5; 7 bases fit TRBD1. Trimming cost V 3 bases and J 3 bases; bases outside gene matches: 2. The CDR3 is made up of 13 amino acids. The germline V gene has CDR1 SGHRS and CDR2 YFSETQ. CDR3 region: CASSWDSEETQYF. DNA of the CDR3: TGCGCCAGCAGCTGGGACAGCGAAGAGACCCAGTACTTC.

This clone was recorded once. This rearrangement joins TRBV30 to TRBJ1-2; D is undetermined. Trimming took 1 base from V and 0 from J, leaving 6 bases between them. Germline V gives CDR1 GTSNPN, CDR2 SVGIG (reference sequence). The CDR3 runs 13 residues. Here the CDR3 reads CAWSDRANYGYTF. The CDR3 DNA sequence: TGTGCCTGGAGTGACAGAGCTAACTATGGCTACACCTTC.

V and J are TRBV7-8 and TRBJ2-7; 8 bases fit TRBD1. V dropped 0 bases and J dropped 6; count of bases not matched to a gene: 4. The CDR3 covers 14 residues. Germline CDR1 reads SGHVS; CDR2 reads FQNEAQ. The CDR3 region is CASSLADRGVEQYF. The CDR3 DNA reads TGTGCCAGCAGCTTAGCCGACAGGGGTGTCGAGCAGTACTTC.

V and J are TRBV29-1 and TRBJ2-7; 8 bases fit TRBD1. This CDR3 is built from 14 residues. Germline V lookup: CDR1 SQVTM, CDR2 ANQGSEA. Trimming removed 7 bases from V and 3 bases from J; junction bases left unmatched: 11. CDR3 bases: TGCAGCGCCACAGCCGGGACAGGAAGCTACGAGCAGTACTTC. This gives the protein CSATAGTGSYEQYF.

The chain joins TRBV30 to TRBJ2-4, with 8 positions matching TRBD1. Unmatched junction bases numbered 7, after V lost 5 bases and J lost 7 bases. This CDR3 has 13 amino acids. CDR1 and CDR2 from the germline V gene are GTSNPN and SVGIG (reference sequence). CDR3 DNA sequence: TGTGCCTGGGAAGGACAGGGCGTTAACATTCAGTACTTC. Its protein product is CAWEGQGVNIQYF. Full variable domain (rest looked up from reference TRBV30 and TRBJ2-4): SQTIHQWPATLVQPVGSPLSLECTVEGTSNPNLYWYRQAAGRGLQLLFYSVGIGQISSEVPQNLSASRPQDRQFILSSKKLLLSDSGFYLCAWEGQGVNIQYFGAGTRLSVL.

The CDR3 region has the DNA TGCAGCGTTGAATACCCCAAAAACATTCAGTACTTC. Protein: CSVEYPKNIQYF. V and J are TRBV29-1 and TRBJ2-4; D call uncertain. The V and J ends lost 2 bases and 2 bases respectively, with 4 bases between them. There are 12 residues in the CDR3. CDR1 is SQVTM and CDR2 is ANQGSEA in the germline V gene.

This clone was picked up a small number of times. V is TRBV9 and J is TRBJ2-5, with 9 positions matching TRBD1. After removal of 4 bases from V and 6 bases from J, the junction contained 4 bases not matched to a gene. This CDR3 comprises 13 residues. CDR1 SGDLS and CDR2 YYNGEE come from the germline V gene. DNA for the CDR3: TGTGCCAGCAGCCAGGGACAGGGTCAGACCCAGTACTTC. Protein product: CASSQGQGQTQYF.

The rearrangement joins TRBV28 to TRBJ2-3; 11 bases agree with TRBD2. The trim removed 9 bases at V and 6 bases at J, leaving 5 bases unmatched. The CDR3 runs 13 residues. Germline V gene data show CDR1 as MDHEN and CDR2 as SYDVKM. CDR3 sequence (DNA): TGTGCCAGTGTAGCGGGAGGGATTGATACGCAGTATTTT. Amino acid sequence: CASVAGGIDTQYF.

The chain carries TRBV15 and TRBJ1-5; 7 bases line up with TRBD1. Germline assignment: CDR1 LNHNV and CDR2 YYDKDF (reference sequence). Germline trimming cut 3 bases from V and 6 bases from J; bases unmatched to any gene: 14. The CDR3 has 17 residues. CDR3: CATSSPTGLEVGQPQHF. The CDR3 DNA reads TGTGCCACCAGCAGCCCGACAGGGTTGGAGGTAGGTCAGCCCCAGCATTTT.

This clone was counted only a few times. This chain joins TRBV4-2 and TRBJ1-2; TRBD1 matches at 8 bases. Germline V gene sequence: CDR1 LGHNA, CDR2 YNFKEQ. The length of the CDR3 is 15 residues. Unmatched junction bases numbered 9, after V lost 3 bases and J lost 6 bases. The CDR3 region is CASSHRDRPLNGYTF. In nucleotides, the CDR3 is TGTGCCAGCAGCCACCGGGACAGGCCGCTTAATGGCTACACCTTC.

V is TRBV29-1 and J is TRBJ2-1; 13 positions match TRBD2. The CDR3 has 12 residues. V was clipped by 6 bases and J by 10 bases; unmatched bases: 3. Germline V gives CDR1 SQVTM, CDR2 ANQGSEA. The DNA for the CDR3 is TGCAGCGTAAGGACTAGCGGGAGCGAGCAGTTCTTC. Translated, it gives CSVRTSGSEQFF.

This clone was seen just once. This rearrangement joins TRBV30 to TRBJ1-5, with 7 bases aligning to TRBD1. Germline CDR1 reads GTSNPN; CDR2 reads SVGIG (reference sequence). The CDR3 runs to 14 residues. V was clipped by 0 bases and J by 4 bases; unmatched bases: 3. CDR3 sequence: CAWSVKGANQPQHF. The CDR3 DNA reads as TGTGCCTGGAGTGTAAAGGGGGCAAATCAGCCCCAGCATTTT.

This clone occurred a few times. The gene calls are TRBV30 and TRBJ1-5, with D tentatively TRBD1 (5 bases). The CDR3 runs to 13 residues. The V gene lost 2 bases and the J gene lost 5 bases, with 10 bases spanning the gap. Germline loops: CDR1 GTSNPN, CDR2 SVGIG (reference sequence). CDR3 protein: CAWSPGTYQPQHF. CDR3 coding DNA: TGTGCCTGGAGTCCGGGGACCTATCAGCCCCAGCATTTT. The variable domain in full, with the rest retrieved from reference TRBV30 and TRBJ1-5, is SQTIHQWPATLVQPVGSPLSLECTVEGTSNPNLYWYRQAAGRGLQLLFYSVGIGQISSEVPQNLSASRPQDRQFILSSKKLLLSDSGFYLCAWSPGTYQPQHFGDGTRLSIL.

The CDR3 nucleotides read TGCAGCGTTGAAAAGGGTCCGAACACTGAAGCTTTCTTT. It encodes CSVEKGPNTEAFF. The V call is TRBV29-1, the J call TRBJ1-1; D remains ambiguous. V lost 2 bases to trimming and J lost 1 base, with 8 bases between them. Germline V gives CDR1 SQVTM, CDR2 ANQGSEA. The CDR3 has 13 amino acids.